This T cell receptor (beta chain) derives from a study of shared clonotypes between healthy human individuals. Study-level background: Donor ages ranged 18 to 49 years: a couple of women, a few men.

Terminally differentiated effector memory CD45RA+ cells were left out of the naive CD8 fraction, which was CD45RO-negative and positively selected for CCR7. Caucasian adults residing in Nashville, Tennessee made up all the donors. Each subset's genomic DNA was split evenly across several immunoSEQ plates. Repertoires were generated with immunoSEQ multiplex PCR, while TCRdb's copy carries only in-frame clones and drops some. Of millions of clones listed, roughly 91% are singletons. The origin of this receptor is a man aged 18 to 35 in good health. Some clones in this sample may be carry-over from other donors' samples. Sample: naive CD8+ T cells from PBMCs.

The CDR3 protein is CASSPGAGGYYEQYF. DNA of the CDR3: TGCGCCAGCAGCCCGGGGGCGGGAGGGTACTACGAGCAGTACTTC. The chain carries TRBV4-1 and TRBJ2-7; 9 bases line up with TRBD2. The length of the CDR3 is 15 residues. Looked up from germline, CDR1 is MGHRA and CDR2 is YSYEKL. V was clipped by 4 bases and J by 3 bases; unmatched bases: 7.